The 18 T cell receptor beta chains below were found in one sample sequenced in a study of CD8 T cells in ankylosing spondylitis. TCRdb redid the calling of the 5' RACE reads with MiXCR, one entry per CDR3 protein. The table records some 130,000 distinct CDR3 sequences, about 7.3% of them present only once. The source material was blood, either unsorted or a sorted T cell fraction (not recorded which). The receptors come from a female donor with ankylosing spondylitis or in good health (not recorded which).

This clonotype came up many times. This chain's CDR3 is CASSLGQGDTEAFF. The CDR3 coding sequence is TGTGCCAGCAGTTTAGGACAGGGCGACACTGAAGCTTTCTTT. The chain carries TRBV12-3 or TRBV12-4 and TRBJ1-1; 7 positions agree with TRBD1. V shed 1 base and J 3 bases; nucleotides not matched to a gene: 2. The length of the CDR3 is 14 residues.

This clonotype has at least ten counts. The chain has TRBV20-1 and TRBJ2-1; D might be TRBD2 (6 bases). Trimming removed 0 bases at V and 7 bases at J, with 16 bases between. From germline, CDR1 is DFQATT and CDR2 SNEGSKA (reference sequence). This CDR3 is built from 15 residues. CDR3 nucleotide sequence: TGCAGTGCTAGAGAGCAGCGGGCCTCATTGAATGAGCAGTTCTTC. Translation gives CSAREQRASLNEQFF.

This clonotype has only a few counts. V and J are TRBV7-9 and TRBJ1-2; 7 nucleotides agree with TRBD1. This CDR3 contains 16 residues. Trimming at V came to 2 bases and at J to 5 bases, leaving 11 bases not matched to a gene. In germline, CDR1 is SEHNR, CDR2 FQNEAQ (reference sequence). CDR3 DNA: TGTGCCAGCAGCTTATTTCAGGGACAGACATGGTATGGCTACACCTTC. It translates to CASSLFQGQTWYGYTF.

In its sample, this clonotype was seen many times. The chain combines TRBV20-1 with TRBJ1-1; D possibly corresponds to TRBD1 (6 bases). In germline, CDR1 is DFQATT, CDR2 SNEGSKA (reference sequence). The CDR3 is made up of 14 amino acids. V lost 0 bases, J lost 4 bases, and 12 bases lay in between. The CDR3 spells CSARELLGGTEAFF. Written as DNA, the CDR3 is TGCAGTGCTAGAGAGTTGTTAGGGGGCACTGAAGCTTTCTTT.

This clonotype has ten or more counts. J is TRBJ2-3 and V is TRBV2; D is uncertain. The CDR3 sequence is 13 residues long. Germline CDR1 is SNHLY and CDR2 is FYNNEI. Trimming removed 0 bases from V and 6 bases from J, with 7 bases in between. The CDR3 bases are TGTGCCAGCAGTGAAGCGGGAATGGATACGCAGTATTTT. Translated, it gives CASSEAGMDTQYF.

This clonotype appeared many times. This rearrangement joins TRBV10-3 to TRBJ2-6, with 7 bases lining up with TRBD1. The CDR3 is 18 residues long. V lost 7 bases to trimming and J lost 2 bases; unmatched junction nucleotides: 14. CDR1 is ENHRY, CDR2 SYGVKD, per germline. The CDR3, as DNA: TGTGCCATCAACAGGACAGGCCGAAACGGGACTGGGGCCAACGTCCTGACTTTC. Its translation is CAINRTGRNGTGANVLTF.

The chain joins TRBV24-1 to TRBJ2-1; D remains unclear. Trimming removed 9 bases at V and 4 bases at J, with 9 bases between. The CDR3 has 12 amino acids. Per the germline V gene, CDR1 is KGHDR and CDR2 is SFDVKD. The DNA for the CDR3 is TGTGCCACCTCCACCGATTACAATGAGCAGTTCTTC. This sequence encodes CATSTDYNEQFF.

This clonotype occurred a few times. V gene TRBV7-3 combines with J gene TRBJ1-1; D is unresolved. CDR1 SGHTA and CDR2 FQGTGA come from the germline V gene. The CDR3 has 15 residues. V was pared by 1 base and J by 5 bases, with 14 bases between. The CDR3 region is CASSLMADAGTEAFF. The CDR3 DNA follows: TGTGCCAGCAGCTTAATGGCTGATGCGGGGACTGAAGCTTTCTTT.

This chain connects TRBV4-3 to TRBJ1-2, with a tentative D call TRBD1 (6 bases). The V gene lost 0 bases and the J gene lost 1 base, with 6 bases spanning the gap. This CDR3 is built from 14 residues. In germline, CDR1 is LGHNA, CDR2 YSLEER. Written as DNA, the CDR3 is TGCGCCAGCAGCCAAGACAGGGGTAACTATGGCTACACCTTC. Translating it yields CASSQDRGNYGYTF.

J is TRBJ1-4 and V is TRBV7-9; TRBD1 agrees at 7 bases. The CDR3 has 16 residues. Germline CDR1 and CDR2: SEHNR and FQNEAQ (reference sequence). V trimming: 6 bases; J trimming: 0 bases; junction bases outside the gene matches: 7. DNA for the CDR3: TGTGCCAGCAGATCAACAGGGGCTGCAACTAATGAAAAACTGTTTTTT. Its translation is CASRSTGAATNEKLFF.

At least ten counts were recorded for this clonotype. The chain joins TRBV29-1 to TRBJ1-1; D ambiguous. This CDR3 contains 14 residues. Deletions cut 1 base from V and 5 bases from J, with 14 bases between. The germline V gene encodes CDR1 SQVTM and CDR2 ANQGSEA. The CDR3 nucleotides read TGCAGCGTTGAAGTGCCCCCCGTGGGGACTGAAGCTTTCTTT. Its protein product is CSVEVPPVGTEAFF. The full variable domain, its missing parts supplied by reference TRBV29-1 and TRBJ1-1, is SAVISQKPSRDICQRGTSLTIQCQVDSQVTMMFWYRQQPGQSLTLIATANQGSEATYESGFVIDKFPISRPNLTFSTLTVSNMSPEDSSIYLCSVEVPPVGTEAFFGQGTRLTVV.

This clonotype came up many times. V usage is TRBV2 and J usage is TRBJ2-5; 9 bases are shared with TRBD2. Germline V CDR1 and CDR2: SNHLY, FYNNEI. V was clipped by 1 base and J by 2 bases; unmatched bases: 5. The CDR3 contains 16 residues. The CDR3 here is CASSEGTSAGQETQYF. The CDR3, as DNA: TGTGCCAGCAGTGAAGGGACTAGCGCGGGACAAGAGACCCAGTACTTC.

This clonotype was observed many times. This chain uses TRBV12-3 or TRBV12-4 with TRBJ1-1, with 7 bases matching TRBD1. CDR3 length equals 13 residues. J gave up 5 bases and V 5 bases, and 5 bases lay outside the gene matches. The CDR3 nucleotides read TGTGCCAGCAGTCGACAGGGTTGGACTGAAGCTTTCTTT. As protein: CASSRQGWTEAFF.

This clonotype came up many times. The V call is TRBV28, the J call TRBJ2-3; D is unresolved. The ends were cut back, 7 bases at V and 9 bases at J, with 14 bases in the middle. The CDR3 runs 12 residues. Germline V gene lookup returns CDR1 MDHEN and CDR2 SYDVKM. The CDR3 DNA is TGTGCCAGCACTACAATGGGTAGGACGCAGTATTTT. Translation: CASTTMGRTQYF.

The sample holds many counts of this clonotype. The genes are TRBV12-3 or TRBV12-4 and TRBJ2-3; weak D call: TRBD2 (5 bases). This CDR3 has 16 residues. The ends were cut back, 2 bases at V and 5 bases at J, with 17 bases in the middle. CDR3 sequence reads: CASSLSGPSLGDTQYF. The CDR3 DNA follows: TGTGCCAGCAGTTTAAGCGGACCCAGCCTAGGAGATACGCAGTATTTT.

This clonotype was counted between two and nine times. The chain joins TRBV7-9 to TRBJ2-3, with 7 bases that match TRBD1. With V trimmed by 6 bases and J by 6 bases, 9 bases remained unmatched. Germline CDR1 and CDR2: SEHNR and FQNEAQ (reference sequence). The CDR3 runs 14 residues. The CDR3 DNA is TGTGCCAGCAGTCGACAGGGAGAATACGATACGCAGTATTTT. Residues: CASSRQGEYDTQYF.

This clonotype was detected only a few times. A much larger clone differs by one base, so this may be a read error. The chain has TRBV25-1 and TRBJ2-6, with D unresolved. The CDR3 is made up of 15 amino acids. Germline V CDR1 and CDR2: MGHDK, SYGVNS. The CDR3 DNA reads as TGTGTCAGCAGTGTAACAGATTCTGGGGCCAACGTCCTGACTTTC. Encoded protein: CVSSVTDSGANVLTF.

This clonotype was observed at least ten times. The chain joins TRBV5-1 to TRBJ1-2; D not certain. This CDR3 comprises 14 residues. CDR1 is SGHRS and CDR2 is YFSETQ in the germline V gene. Trimming left V 0 bases short and J 0 bases short, with 6 bases between. The CDR3: CASSLDRPNYGYTF. CDR3 nucleotide sequence: TGCGCCAGCAGCTTGGACAGACCTAACTATGGCTACACCTTC.